The 27 T cell receptor beta chains below all came from one sample that was sequenced in a study of T cells in Graves' hyperthyroidism and ophthalmopathy (dated by TCRdb to between 2018 and 2021). Libraries were constructed by multiplex PCR. The run used an Illumina HiSeq 2000. Amplification of TCR beta CDR3 regions was carried out from RNA transcripts. The TCR CDR3 was subjected to a first round of RT-PCR using the HTBI primer set and the Qiagen OneStep RT-PCR kit. TCRdb reran the public reads through fastp at Q25 and MiXCR, keeping productive beta chains. Every entry covers one CDR3 protein and lists the most common genes and DNA from its rows. For this sample the table gives some 550,000 distinct CDR3 sequences, of which more than 20% were detected only once. The ten biggest clones cover about a quarter of the sample. Source material: blood. These receptors came from a young man with Graves' hyperthyroidism.

This clonotype was counted ten times or more. The rearrangement joins TRBV5-1 to TRBJ2-7; D is uncertain. This CDR3 has 13 residues. V was cut by 0 bases and J by 2 bases, with 6 bases left in between. CDR1 is SGHRS, CDR2 YFSETQ, per germline. The CDR3 bases are TGCGCCAGCAGCTTGGACCCGGCCTACGAGCAGTACTTC. Amino acid sequence: CASSLDPAYEQYF.

In its sample, this clonotype was seen a few times. This CDR3 is CASSANIYGYTF. The CDR3 DNA reads as TGTGCCAGCAGCGCCAATATCTATGGCTACACCTTC. This rearrangement joins TRBV7-2 to TRBJ1-2; D ambiguous. Trimming shortened V by 5 bases and J by 4 bases, and 8 bases separated the two germline ends. The germline V gene has CDR1 SGHTA and CDR2 FQGNSA. This CDR3 is 12 amino acids long.

The genes are TRBV19 and TRBJ2-7, with a possible D match to TRBD2 (7 bases). With 2 bases removed from V and 3 bases from J, the gap between germline ends came to 11 bases. The germline V gene encodes CDR1 LNHDA and CDR2 SQIVND (reference sequence). The CDR3 contains 14 residues. For the CDR3, the DNA is TGTGCCAGTAGTATACGGGGGGCCTTCTACGAGCAGTACTTC. Its protein is CASSIRGAFYEQYF.

The sample holds one count of this clonotype. The chain employs TRBV6-2 or TRBV6-3 and TRBJ2-5; unclear D gene. This CDR3 region has 14 residues. Trimming pared 6 bases from V and 4 bases from J, leaving 15 bases between. CDR1 is MNHEY and CDR2 is SVGEGT in the germline V gene. CDR3 residues: CASSRQSYTETQYF. The CDR3 region has the DNA TGTGCCAGCAGCCGCCAATCCTATACAGAGACCCAGTACTTC.

This clonotype was detected ten times or more. J is TRBJ2-2 and V is TRBV6-1; 10 bases align to TRBD2. This CDR3 comprises 19 residues. With 6 bases clipped from V and 5 bases from J, the junction kept 18 bases outside the gene matches. The germline V gene encodes CDR1 MNHNS and CDR2 SASEGT. CDR3: CASRLKGLARLGGTGELFF. The CDR3 DNA is TGTGCCAGCAGACTGAAGGGACTAGCGAGACTTGGGGGGACCGGGGAGCTGTTTTTT.

This clonotype was seen repeatedly, ten times or more. The chain couples TRBV20-1 to TRBJ2-5; D not resolved. CDR3 size: 12 residues. The V gene's germline CDR1 is DFQATT and CDR2 SNEGSKA (reference sequence). V was cut by 4 bases and J by 0 bases, with 6 bases left in between. The CDR3 coding sequence is TGCAGTGCTAAATCTTACCAAGAGACCCAGTACTTC. This codes for CSAKSYQETQYF.

The sample holds many counts of this clonotype. The rearrangement joins TRBV5-1 to TRBJ1-1; no clear D. V gave up 2 bases and J gave up 3 bases, with 14 bases separating them. The CDR3 spans 15 residues. CDR1 and CDR2 from the germline V gene are SGHRS and YFSETQ. This CDR3 reads CASSLRGPGYTEAFF. In DNA form, the CDR3 reads TGCGCCAGCAGCTTACGCGGACCGGGGTACACTGAAGCTTTCTTT. The full variable domain, its missing parts supplied by reference TRBV5-1 and TRBJ1-1, is KAGVTQTPRYLIKTRGQQVTLSCSPISGHRSVSWYQQTPGQGLQFLFEYFSETQRNKGNFPGRFSGRQFSNSRSEMNVSTLELGDSALYLCASSLRGPGYTEAFFGQGTRLTVV.

This clonotype was recorded at least ten times. The rearrangement joins TRBV20-1 to TRBJ1-5; tentatively, D is TRBD1 (6 bases). Germline CDR1 and CDR2: DFQATT and SNEGSKA (reference sequence). Trimming took 5 bases from V and 4 from J, leaving 18 bases between them. CDR3 length: 15 amino acids. CDR3: CSAAQGRSMNQPQHF. CDR3 nucleotides: TGCAGTGCTGCACAGGGTCGCTCCATGAATCAGCCCCAGCATTTT.

There are many counts of this clonotype. The V call is TRBV27, the J call TRBJ1-1; no clear D. Looked up from germline, CDR1 is MNHEY and CDR2 is SMNVEV (reference sequence). The CDR3 is 14 residues long. The ends were cut back, 5 bases at V and 2 bases at J, with 12 bases in the middle. DNA of the CDR3: TGTGCCAGCAGTCCCGGGATCGGCAACACTGAAGCTTTCTTT. Protein: CASSPGIGNTEAFF.

This clonotype was recorded at least ten times. The rearrangement links TRBV6-1 to TRBJ2-7; D call uncertain. Germline V CDR1 and CDR2: MNHNS, SASEGT. The CDR3 has 12 amino acids. V shed 2 bases and J shed 6 bases, with 8 bases lying between them. The chain's CDR3 is CASSEITGEQYF. DNA of the CDR3: TGTGCCAGCAGTGAAATCACGGGCGAGCAGTACTTC.

In regard to this clonotype: A much larger clone is a single base away; this may be a read error. The rearrangement links TRBV11-3 to TRBJ2-5, with a weak D call TRBD1 (6 bases). Germline assignment: CDR1 SGHNT and CDR2 YENEEA. CDR3 length: 15 residues. CDR3 region: CASSLVWGRQETHYF. In DNA form, the CDR3 reads TGTGCCAGCAGCTTAGTTTGGGGGCGCCAAGAGACCCATTACTTC.

This clonotype was observed at least ten times. The chain is built from TRBV13 and TRBJ1-5; D possibly corresponds to TRBD1 (5 bases). Germline-derived CDR1 and CDR2 are PRHDT and FYEKMQ (reference sequence). This CDR3 spans 16 amino acids. The V end was cut by 2 bases, the J end by 0 bases, with 11 bases between. This CDR3 reads CASSLRGEGSNQPQHF. Here the CDR3 DNA reads TGTGCCAGCAGCTTACGGGGGGAGGGTAGCAATCAGCCCCAGCATTTT.

This clonotype showed up many times. The chain joins TRBV28 to TRBJ1-1; TRBD1 aligns across 10 bases. The CDR3 spans 17 residues. The germline V gene encodes CDR1 MDHEN and CDR2 SYDVKM. Trimming removed 2 bases from V and 1 base from J; junction bases left unmatched: 7. CDR3 nucleotide sequence: TGTGCCAGCAGTTTACGGCCGGGACAGGGGTCGAACACTGAAGCTTTCTTT. Translation: CASSLRPGQGSNTEAFF.

The chain couples TRBV4-2 to TRBJ1-2; D is undetermined. The germline V and J ends were trimmed by 4 bases and 2 bases, with 8 bases remaining between them. The CDR3 has 13 amino acids. Looked up from germline, CDR1 is LGHNA and CDR2 is YNFKEQ. This CDR3 reads CASSPSRNYGYTF. Here the CDR3 DNA reads TGTGCCAGCAGCCCGTCCAGGAACTATGGCTACACCTTC.

This clonotype was recorded at least ten times. This sequence joins TRBV2 and TRBJ2-6; D is possibly TRBD1 (5 bases). V was pared by 6 bases and J by 1 base, with 16 bases between. CDR1 and CDR2 from the germline V gene are SNHLY and FYNNEI. The CDR3 length is 17 residues. The CDR3 loop reads CASRVGPARSGANVLTF. The CDR3, as DNA: TGTGCCAGCAGAGTGGGGCCAGCCCGGTCTGGGGCCAACGTCCTGACTTTC.

This clonotype was counted a few times. This sequence joins TRBV30 and TRBJ1-2, with D maybe TRBD1 (6 bases). The V and J ends lost 1 base and 8 bases respectively, with 14 bases between them. Looked up from germline, CDR1 is GTSNPN and CDR2 is SVGIG (reference sequence). CDR3 length equals 13 residues. CDR3 sequence (DNA): TGTGCCTGGAGTGAATCCGGGGGCCGAGGCTACACCTTC. It encodes CAWSESGGRGYTF.

This clonotype was detected many times. J is TRBJ2-2 and V is TRBV2; the D is unclear. Germline assignment: CDR1 SNHLY and CDR2 FYNNEI. V was pared by 3 bases and J by 3 bases, with 14 bases between. There are 16 residues in the CDR3. The chain's CDR3 is CASSDWTKEDTGELFF. The CDR3 nucleotides read TGTGCCAGCAGTGATTGGACGAAAGAGGACACCGGGGAGCTGTTTTTT.

Ten or more counts support this clonotype. The chain has TRBV2 and TRBJ1-2; tentatively, D is TRBD1 (5 bases). CDR3 length equals 15 residues. V was pared by 5 bases and J by 0 bases, with 13 bases between. The germline gives CDR1 SNHLY, CDR2 FYNNEI. Written as DNA, the CDR3 is TGTGCCAGCAGTCTCACAATGACAGCTAACTATGGCTACACCTTC. This gives the protein CASSLTMTANYGYTF.

Ten or more counts support this clonotype. V usage is TRBV19 and J usage is TRBJ1-2; TRBD1 might be the D (5 bases). Looked up from germline, CDR1 is LNHDA and CDR2 is SQIVND (reference sequence). The V gene lost 8 bases and the J gene lost 2 bases, with 12 bases spanning the gap. There are 13 residues in the CDR3. This chain's CDR3 is CASAGGLNYGYTF. Written as DNA, the CDR3 is TGTGCCAGTGCGGGGGGACTAAACTATGGCTACACCTTC.

Details on this clonotype: This may be a read error: a much more frequent sequence differs by one nucleotide. The chain employs TRBV20-1 and TRBJ2-2, with D perhaps matching TRBD2 (5 bases). The CDR3 has 14 residues. Germline V gene lookup returns CDR1 DFQATT and CDR2 SNEGSKA (reference sequence). CDR3 DNA: TGCAGTGCTATGTGGGATCCGAACACCGGGGAGCTGTGTTTT. Translation gives CSAMWDPNTGELCF.

Ten or more counts support this clonotype. The chain carries TRBV7-8 and TRBJ2-2; weak D call: TRBD2 (5 bases). The CDR3 spans 15 residues. Germline V gives CDR1 SGHVS, CDR2 FQNEAQ. The V and J ends lost 2 bases and 3 bases respectively, with 10 bases between them. CDR3 sequence: CASSLFGADTGELFF. CDR3 coding DNA: TGTGCCAGCAGCTTATTTGGAGCGGACACCGGGGAGCTGTTTTTT.

This clonotype was seen a few times. V is TRBV27 and J is TRBJ1-3; 9 bases match TRBD1. Germline-derived CDR1 and CDR2 are MNHEY and SMNVEV (reference sequence). The CDR3 consists of 15 residues. V was pared by 5 bases and J by 4 bases, with 6 bases of the junction left unmatched. CDR3 protein: CASSPTQGAGNTIYF. Written as DNA, the CDR3 is TGTGCCAGCAGTCCGACACAGGGGGCAGGAAACACCATATATTTT.

The chain has TRBV4-1 and TRBJ2-7; the D gene is possibly TRBD1 (6 bases). V lost 0 bases to trimming and J lost 6 bases, with 18 bases between them. The CDR3 totals 16 residues. In germline, CDR1 is MGHRA, CDR2 YSYEKL. This chain's CDR3 is CASSQEGANPLIEQYF. CDR3 coding DNA: TGCGCCAGCAGCCAAGAGGGGGCTAACCCTCTTATCGAGCAGTACTTC.

This rearrangement joins TRBV28 to TRBJ2-7; D is unclear. Germline loops: CDR1 MDHEN, CDR2 SYDVKM. This CDR3 region has 13 residues. Trimming stripped 6 bases from V and 0 bases from J, with 9 bases between. CDR3 in DNA: TGTGCCAGCAGCCGCGAGATCTCCTACGAGCAGTACTTC. Protein product: CASSREISYEQYF.

The V and J genes are TRBV6-5 and TRBJ2-5; 7 bases are a match to TRBD2. The J segment lost 0 bases and the V segment lost 0 bases, leaving 7 bases of the junction unmatched. Germline CDR1 and CDR2: MNHEY and SVGAGI. The length of the CDR3 is 17 residues. The CDR3 DNA follows: TGTGCCAGCAGTTACTCGGGGGGGAATATGTACCAAGAGACCCAGTACTTC. It is translated as CASSYSGGNMYQETQYF.

This clonotype was seen repeatedly, ten times or more. The J gene is TRBJ1-1, the V gene TRBV2; D possibly corresponds to TRBD1 (5 bases). V gave up 5 bases and J gave up 1 base, with 11 bases separating them. The CDR3 is 14 residues long. Germline V gene lookup returns CDR1 SNHLY and CDR2 FYNNEI. The CDR3 loop reads CASSRDSPNTEAFF. The CDR3 DNA is TGTGCCAGCAGTCGAGACAGCCCGAACACTGAAGCTTTCTTT.

This clonotype has ten or more counts. The chain couples TRBV27 to TRBJ1-2, with D possibly being TRBD1 (6 bases). V gave up 6 bases and J gave up 8 bases, with 16 bases separating them. Germline V gene data show CDR1 as MNHEY and CDR2 as SMNVEV (reference sequence). The CDR3 extends over 13 amino acids. The CDR3 sequence is CASSLLIGGGYTF. The CDR3 nucleotides are TGTGCCAGCAGCCTGCTTATTGGGGGCGGCTACACCTTC.